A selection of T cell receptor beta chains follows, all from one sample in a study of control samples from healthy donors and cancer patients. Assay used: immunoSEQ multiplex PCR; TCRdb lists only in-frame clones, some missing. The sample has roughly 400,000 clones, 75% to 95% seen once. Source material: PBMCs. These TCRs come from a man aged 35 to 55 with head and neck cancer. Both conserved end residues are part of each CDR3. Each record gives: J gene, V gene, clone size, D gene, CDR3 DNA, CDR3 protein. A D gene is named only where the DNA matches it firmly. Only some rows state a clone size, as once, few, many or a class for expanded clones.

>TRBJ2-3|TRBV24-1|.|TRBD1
TGTGCCACCAGTGAACAGGGGGTGACAGATACGCAGTATTTT
CATSEQGVTDTQYF
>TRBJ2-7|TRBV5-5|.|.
TGTGCCAGCAGCTTGAGTCCTTGGATTACTCAAACCTACGAGCAGTACTTC
CASSLSPWITQTYEQYF
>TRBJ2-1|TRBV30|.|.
TGTGCCTGGAGTACCCCGCGGACTGGAGTTTTAAATGAGCAGTTCTTC
CAWSTPRTGVLNEQFF
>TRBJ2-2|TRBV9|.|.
TGTGCCAGTAGGGGGGGCCTCTTCACCGGGGAGCTGTTTTTT
CASRGGLFTGELFF
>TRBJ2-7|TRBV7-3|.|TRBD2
TGTGCCAGCGCTGTAGCGGGAGGTCCTGGGTACGAGCAGTACTTC
CASAVAGGPGYEQYF
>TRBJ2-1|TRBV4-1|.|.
TGCGCCAGCAGCCACCGACTAGAGGTCTACAATGAGCAGTTCTTC
CASSHRLEVYNEQFF
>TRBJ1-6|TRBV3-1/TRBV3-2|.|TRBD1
TGTGCCAGCAGCGCCCAACTGCCTCAGGGGGCCCAGCTGAATTCACCCCTCCACTTT
CASSAQLPQGAQLNSPLHF
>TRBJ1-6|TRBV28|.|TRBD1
TGTGCCAGCAGTTCTGCAGCGCTGGGGGGGGCAGGGGGAAATTCACCCCTCCACTTT
CASSSAALGGAGGNSPLHF
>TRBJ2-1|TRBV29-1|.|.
TGCAGCGCTCCTCGAGACGACAGGTTGTGGAATGAGCAGTTCTTC
CSAPRDDRLWNEQFF
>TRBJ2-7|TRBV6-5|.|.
TGTGCCAGCAGGGGGCGTGAGCAGTACTTC
CASRGREQYF
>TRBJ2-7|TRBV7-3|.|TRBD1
TGTGCCAGCAGGCGGCGGACAGGCCAGCCGTCCTACGAGCAGTACTTC
CASRRRTGQPSYEQYF
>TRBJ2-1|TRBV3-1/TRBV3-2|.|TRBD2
TGTGCCAGCAGCGGACTAGCGGGAGACAATGAGCAGTTCTTC
CASSGLAGDNEQFF
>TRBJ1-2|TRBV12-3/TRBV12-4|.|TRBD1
TGTGCCAGCAGTTGGGACAGTGGCTACACCTTC
CASSWDSGYTF
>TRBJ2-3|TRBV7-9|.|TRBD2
TGTGCCAGCAGCAACTGGGGGACTAGCGGTTCCACAGATACGCAGTATTTT
CASSNWGTSGSTDTQYF
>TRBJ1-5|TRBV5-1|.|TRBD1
TGCGCCAGCAGCACGAGGACAGGGACCGCTATCAATCAGCCCCAGCATTTT
CASSTRTGTAINQPQHF
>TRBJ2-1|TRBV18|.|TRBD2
TGTGCCAGCTCACCAGCTAGCGGGAGGGCCAGTGAGCAGTTCTTC
CASSPASGRASEQFF
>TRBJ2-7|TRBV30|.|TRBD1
TGTGCCTGGAAGGGGGACAGGGTCCTTTACGAGCAGTACTTC
CAWKGDRVLYEQYF
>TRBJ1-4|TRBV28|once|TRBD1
TGTGCCAGCAGTCCGACGGACAGGGGGATAGAAAAACTGTTTTTT
CASSPTDRGIEKLFF
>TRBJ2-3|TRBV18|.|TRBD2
TGTGCCAGCTCACTTAGACTAGCGGGGGCCCTACTTACAGATACGCAGTATTTT
CASSLRLAGALLTDTQYF
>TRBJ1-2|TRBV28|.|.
TGTGCCAGCAGTTCCCGACAGCGTCGCCCCTATGGCTACACCTTC
CASSSRQRRPYGYTF
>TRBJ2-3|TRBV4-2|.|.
TGTGCCAGCAGCCAAGAACTTCCCGGGGCTGCAGATACGCAGTATTTT
CASSQELPGAADTQYF
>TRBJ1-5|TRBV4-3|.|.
TGCGCCAGCAGCCAAGATCACAGAAGCAATCAGCCCCAGCATTTT
CASSQDHRSNQPQHF
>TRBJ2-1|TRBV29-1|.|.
TGCAGCGTTGAACGGATGAATGAGCAGTTCTTC
CSVERMNEQFF
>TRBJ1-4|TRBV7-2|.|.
TGTGCCAGCAGCTTCTCAGGGTCGGATGAAAAACTGTTTTTT
CASSFSGSDEKLFF
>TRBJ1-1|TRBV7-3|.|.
TGTGCCAGCAGCTTAGCACAGGGTCCCACTGAAGCTTTCTTT
CASSLAQGPTEAFF
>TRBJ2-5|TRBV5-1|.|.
TGCGCCAGCAGCTGGGACACCCTCGGAGAGACCCAGTACTTC
CASSWDTLGETQYF
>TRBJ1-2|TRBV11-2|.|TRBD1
TGTGCCAGCAGCCCAGGCGGGACAGGGGGCGTCGGCTACACCTTC
CASSPGGTGGVGYTF
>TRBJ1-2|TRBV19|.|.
TGTGCCAGTAGTACGGGGGGCACCCACTATGGCTACACCTTC
CASSTGGTHYGYTF
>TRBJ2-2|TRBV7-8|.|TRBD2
TGTGCCAGCAGCTCGCCTCCGGGACTAGCGGGAGACACCGGGGAGCTGTTTTTT
CASSSPPGLAGDTGELFF
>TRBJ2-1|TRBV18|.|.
TGTGCCAGCTCACCACCGGAGGGCCATGAGCAGTTCTTC
CASSPPEGHEQFF
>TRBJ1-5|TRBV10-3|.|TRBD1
TGTGCCACCCTGCGGGGGACAGGTAGCAATCAGCCCCAGCATTTT
CATLRGTGSNQPQHF
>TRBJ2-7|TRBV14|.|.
TGTGCCAGCAGCCAATTGGGCACCTACGAGCAGTACTTC
CASSQLGTYEQYF
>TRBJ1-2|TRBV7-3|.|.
TGTGCCAGCAGCTCGGGACCCACAAAGGCCGGCTACACCTTC
CASSSGPTKAGYTF
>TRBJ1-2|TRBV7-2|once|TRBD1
TGTGCCAGCAGCATCGGACAGGAGTTAGGGGGCTACACCTTC
CASSIGQELGGYTF
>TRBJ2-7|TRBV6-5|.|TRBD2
TGTGCCAGCAGCACAGCGGGAGGGCACTCCTACGAGCAGTACTTC
CASSTAGGHSYEQYF
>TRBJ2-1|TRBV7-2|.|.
TGTGCCAGCAGCACCAGCGGGACATACTACAATGAGCAGTTCTTC
CASSTSGTYYNEQFF
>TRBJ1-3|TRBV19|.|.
TGTGCCAGTACCCCTGGAGTGAGCTCTGGAAACACCATATATTTT
CASTPGVSSGNTIYF
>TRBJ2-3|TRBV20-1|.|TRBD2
TGCAGTGCTAGTAAAAAGACTAGCTCTGGCACAGATACGCAGTATTTT
CSASKKTSSGTDTQYF
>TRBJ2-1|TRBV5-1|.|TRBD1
TGCGCCAGCAGCGTGGGACAGGGGTCATACAATGAGCAGTTCTTC
CASSVGQGSYNEQFF
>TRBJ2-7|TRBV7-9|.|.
TGTGCCAGCAGCTTCGGGAACTACGAGCAGTACTTC
CASSFGNYEQYF
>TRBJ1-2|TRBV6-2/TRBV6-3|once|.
TGTGCCAGCAGTTACGTCTTTCCCGAGGAGGCTAACTATGGCTACACCTTC
CASSYVFPEEANYGYTF
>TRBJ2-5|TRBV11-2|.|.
TGTGCCAGCAGCTTAGGATTGACCCAGTACTTC
CASSLGLTQYF